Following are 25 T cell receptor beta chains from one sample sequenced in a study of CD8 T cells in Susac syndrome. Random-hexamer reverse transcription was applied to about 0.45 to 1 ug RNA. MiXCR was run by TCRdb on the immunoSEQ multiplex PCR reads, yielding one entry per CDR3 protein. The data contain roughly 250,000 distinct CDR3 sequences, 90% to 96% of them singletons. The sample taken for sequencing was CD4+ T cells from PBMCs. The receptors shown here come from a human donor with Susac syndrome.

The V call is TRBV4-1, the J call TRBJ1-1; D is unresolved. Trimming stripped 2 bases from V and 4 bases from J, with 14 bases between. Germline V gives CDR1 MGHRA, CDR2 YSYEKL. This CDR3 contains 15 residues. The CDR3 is CASSQSKPSGTEAFF. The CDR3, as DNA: TGCGCCAGCAGCCAATCAAAACCCTCGGGCACTGAAGCTTTCTTT.

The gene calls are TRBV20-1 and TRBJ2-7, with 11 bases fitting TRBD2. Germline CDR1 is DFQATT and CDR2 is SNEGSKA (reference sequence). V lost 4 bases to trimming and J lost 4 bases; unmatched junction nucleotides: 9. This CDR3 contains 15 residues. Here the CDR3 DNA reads TGCAGTGCTAACCCGGGACTAGCGGAGATATACGAGCAGTACTTC. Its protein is CSANPGLAEIYEQYF.

The CDR3, as DNA: TGCAGTGCTAGGGGCTCCTACAATGAGCAGTTCTTC. This codes for CSARGSYNEQFF. This sequence joins TRBV20-1 and TRBJ2-1; D is unresolved. This CDR3 is 12 amino acids long. Germline CDR1 DFQATT, CDR2 SNEGSKA (reference sequence). Deletions cut 3 bases from V and 0 bases from J, with 3 bases between.

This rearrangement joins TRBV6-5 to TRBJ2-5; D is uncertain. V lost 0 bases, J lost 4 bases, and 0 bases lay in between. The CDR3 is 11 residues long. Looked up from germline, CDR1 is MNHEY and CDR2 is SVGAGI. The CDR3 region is CASSYSETQYF. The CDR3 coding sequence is TGTGCCAGCAGTTACTCAGAGACCCAGTACTTC.

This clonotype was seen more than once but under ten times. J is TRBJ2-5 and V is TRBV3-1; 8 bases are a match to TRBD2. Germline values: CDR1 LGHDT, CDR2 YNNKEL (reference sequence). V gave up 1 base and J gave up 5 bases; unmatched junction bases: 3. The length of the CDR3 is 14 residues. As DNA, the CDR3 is TGTGCCAGCAGCCAAGTGGGCGGGAGGGAGACCCAGTACTTC. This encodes CASSQVGGRETQYF.

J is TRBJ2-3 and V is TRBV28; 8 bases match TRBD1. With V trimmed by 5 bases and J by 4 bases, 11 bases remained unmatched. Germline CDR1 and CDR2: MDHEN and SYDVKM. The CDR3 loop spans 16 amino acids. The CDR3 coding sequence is TGTGCCAGCAGTGTTCCAGGGGGCGCCGTGTCAGATACGCAGTATTTT. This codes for CASSVPGGAVSDTQYF.

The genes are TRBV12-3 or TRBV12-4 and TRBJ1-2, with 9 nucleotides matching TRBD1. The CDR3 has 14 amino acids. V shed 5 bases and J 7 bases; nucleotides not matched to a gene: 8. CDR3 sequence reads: CASSTSQGASGYTF. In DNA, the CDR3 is TGTGCCAGCAGTACCTCACAGGGGGCTAGTGGCTACACCTTC.

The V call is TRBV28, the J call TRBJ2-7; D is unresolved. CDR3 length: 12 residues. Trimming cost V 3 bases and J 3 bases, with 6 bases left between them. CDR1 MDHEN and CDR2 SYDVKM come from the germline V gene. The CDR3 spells CASSFSSYEQYF. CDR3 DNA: TGTGCCAGCAGTTTTTCTAGCTACGAGCAGTACTTC.

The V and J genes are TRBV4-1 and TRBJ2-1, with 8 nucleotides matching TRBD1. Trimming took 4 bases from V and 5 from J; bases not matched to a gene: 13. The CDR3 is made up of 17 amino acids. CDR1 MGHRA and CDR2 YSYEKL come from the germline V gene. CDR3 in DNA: TGCGCCAGCAGCCTTAGGGGGACAGGAACAGGACACAATGAGCAGTTCTTC. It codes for CASSLRGTGTGHNEQFF.

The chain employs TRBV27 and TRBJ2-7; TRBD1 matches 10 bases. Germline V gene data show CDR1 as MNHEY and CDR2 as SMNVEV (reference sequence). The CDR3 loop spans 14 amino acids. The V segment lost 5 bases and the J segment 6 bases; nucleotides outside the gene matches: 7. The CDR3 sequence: CASSPRTGGFEQYF. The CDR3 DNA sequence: TGTGCCAGCAGTCCTCGGACAGGGGGTTTCGAGCAGTACTTC.

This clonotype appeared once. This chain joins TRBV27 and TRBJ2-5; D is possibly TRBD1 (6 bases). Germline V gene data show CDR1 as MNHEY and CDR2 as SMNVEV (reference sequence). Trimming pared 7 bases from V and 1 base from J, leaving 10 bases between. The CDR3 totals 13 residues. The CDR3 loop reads CASIRDTQETQYF. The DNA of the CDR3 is TGTGCCAGCATCCGGGACACCCAAGAGACCCAGTACTTC.

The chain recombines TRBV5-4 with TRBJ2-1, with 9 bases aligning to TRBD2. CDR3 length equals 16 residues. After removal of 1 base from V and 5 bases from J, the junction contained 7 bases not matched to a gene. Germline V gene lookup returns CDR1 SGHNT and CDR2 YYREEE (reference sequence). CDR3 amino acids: CASSLRLAGWDNEQFF. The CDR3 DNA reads TGTGCCAGCAGCTTGAGGCTAGCGGGGTGGGACAATGAGCAGTTCTTC.

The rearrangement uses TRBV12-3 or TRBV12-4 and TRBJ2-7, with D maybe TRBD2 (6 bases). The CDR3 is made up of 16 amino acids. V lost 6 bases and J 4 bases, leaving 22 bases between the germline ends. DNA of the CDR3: TGTGCCAGCAGATGGGGGGAGATCAGGTGTTGGTACGAGCAGTACTTC. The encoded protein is CASRWGEIRCWYEQYF.

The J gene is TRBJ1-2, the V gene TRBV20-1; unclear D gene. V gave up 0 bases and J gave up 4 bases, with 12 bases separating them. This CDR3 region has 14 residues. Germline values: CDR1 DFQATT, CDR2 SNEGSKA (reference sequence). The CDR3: CSARDSGSVYGYTF. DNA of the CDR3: TGCAGTGCTAGAGATTCGGGGTCCGTCTATGGCTACACCTTC.

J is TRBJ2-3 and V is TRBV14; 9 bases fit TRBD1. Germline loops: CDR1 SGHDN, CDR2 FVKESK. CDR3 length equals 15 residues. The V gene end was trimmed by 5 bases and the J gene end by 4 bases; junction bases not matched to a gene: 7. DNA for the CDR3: TGTGCCAGCAGCGTCCGGGACAGGGAGTCAGATACGCAGTATTTT. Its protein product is CASSVRDRESDTQYF.

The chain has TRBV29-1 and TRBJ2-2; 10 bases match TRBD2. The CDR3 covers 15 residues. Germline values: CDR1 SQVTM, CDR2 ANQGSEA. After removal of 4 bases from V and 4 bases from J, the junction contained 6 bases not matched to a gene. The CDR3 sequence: CSVGSGRTVTGELFF. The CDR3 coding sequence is TGCAGCGTTGGTAGCGGGAGGACGGTCACCGGGGAGCTGTTTTTT.

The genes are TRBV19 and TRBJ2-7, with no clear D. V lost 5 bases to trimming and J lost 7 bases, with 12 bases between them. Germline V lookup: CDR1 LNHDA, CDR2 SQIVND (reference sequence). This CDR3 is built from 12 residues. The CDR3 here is CASSSRETEQYF. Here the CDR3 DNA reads TGTGCCAGTAGTTCCCGTGAGACGGAGCAGTACTTC.

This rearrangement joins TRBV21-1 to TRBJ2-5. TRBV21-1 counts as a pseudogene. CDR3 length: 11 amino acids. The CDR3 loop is CAREQGETQYF. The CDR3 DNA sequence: TGTGCCCGCGAGCAGGGAGAGACCCAGTACTTC.

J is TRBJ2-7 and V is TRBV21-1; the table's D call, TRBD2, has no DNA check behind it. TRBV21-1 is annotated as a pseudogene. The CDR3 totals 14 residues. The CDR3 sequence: CASPPGPSEGEQYF. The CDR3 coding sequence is TGTGCCAGCCCCCCAGGACCCTCAGAGGGCGAGCAGTACTTC.

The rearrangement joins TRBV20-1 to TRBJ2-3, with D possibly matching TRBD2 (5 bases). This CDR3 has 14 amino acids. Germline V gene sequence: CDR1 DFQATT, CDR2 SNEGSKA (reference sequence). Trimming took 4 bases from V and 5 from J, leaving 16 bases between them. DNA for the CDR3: TGCAGTGCTACTCGGACTGCCCTTAGAGATACGCAGTATTTT. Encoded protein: CSATRTALRDTQYF.

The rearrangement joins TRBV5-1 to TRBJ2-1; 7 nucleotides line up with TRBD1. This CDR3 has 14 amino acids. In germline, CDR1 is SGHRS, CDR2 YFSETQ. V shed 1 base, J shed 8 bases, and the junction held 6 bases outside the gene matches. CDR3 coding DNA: TGCGCCAGCAGCTTGCAGGGGGTTCGGGATGAGCAGTTCTTC. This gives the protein CASSLQGVRDEQFF.

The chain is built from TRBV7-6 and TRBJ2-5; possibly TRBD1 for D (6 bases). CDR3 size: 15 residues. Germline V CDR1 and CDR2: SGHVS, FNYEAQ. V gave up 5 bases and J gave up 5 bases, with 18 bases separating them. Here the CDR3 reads CASSPVARGIETQYF. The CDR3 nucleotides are TGTGCCAGCAGCCCCGTAGCCAGGGGTATTGAGACCCAGTACTTC.

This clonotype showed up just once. The CDR3 nucleotides read TGTGCCAGCAGTGAGTACAGGGACACTGAAGCTTTCTTT. It specifies CASSEYRDTEAFF. This rearrangement joins TRBV25-1 to TRBJ1-1; TRBD1 is a possible D gene (6 bases). Trimming removed 3 bases from V and 3 bases from J, with 8 bases in between. The CDR3 has 13 amino acids. Germline CDR1 reads MGHDK; CDR2 reads SYGVNS.

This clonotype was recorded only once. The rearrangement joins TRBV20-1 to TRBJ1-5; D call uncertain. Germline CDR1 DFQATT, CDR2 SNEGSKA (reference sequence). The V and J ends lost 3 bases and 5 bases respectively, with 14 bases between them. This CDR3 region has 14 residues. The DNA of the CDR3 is TGCAGTGCTAGGTCGCCTAGGCAGGATCAGCCCCAGCATTTT. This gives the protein CSARSPRQDQPQHF.

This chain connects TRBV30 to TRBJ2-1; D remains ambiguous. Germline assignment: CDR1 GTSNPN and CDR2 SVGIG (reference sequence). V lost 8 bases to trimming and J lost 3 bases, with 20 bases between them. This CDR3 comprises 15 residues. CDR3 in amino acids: CAAEPAQRDYNEQFF. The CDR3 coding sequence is TGTGCCGCCGAACCAGCGCAAAGGGACTACAATGAGCAGTTCTTC.